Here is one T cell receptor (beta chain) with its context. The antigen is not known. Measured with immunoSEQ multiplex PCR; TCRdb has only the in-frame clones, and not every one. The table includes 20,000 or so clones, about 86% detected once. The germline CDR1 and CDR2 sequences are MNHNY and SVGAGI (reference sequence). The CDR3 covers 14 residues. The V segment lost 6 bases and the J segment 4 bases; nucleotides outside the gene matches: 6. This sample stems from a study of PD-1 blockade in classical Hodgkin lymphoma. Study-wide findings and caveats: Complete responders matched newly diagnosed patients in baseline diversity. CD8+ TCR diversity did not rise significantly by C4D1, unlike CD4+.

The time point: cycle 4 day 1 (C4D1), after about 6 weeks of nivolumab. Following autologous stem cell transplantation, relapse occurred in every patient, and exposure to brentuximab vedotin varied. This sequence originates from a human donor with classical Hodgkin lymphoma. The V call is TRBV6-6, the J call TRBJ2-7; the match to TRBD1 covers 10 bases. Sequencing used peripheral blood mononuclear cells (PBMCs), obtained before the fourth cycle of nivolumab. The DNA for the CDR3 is TGTGCCAGCAGGACCGGGACAGGGGTATACGAGCAGTACTTC. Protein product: CASRTGTGVYEQYF.